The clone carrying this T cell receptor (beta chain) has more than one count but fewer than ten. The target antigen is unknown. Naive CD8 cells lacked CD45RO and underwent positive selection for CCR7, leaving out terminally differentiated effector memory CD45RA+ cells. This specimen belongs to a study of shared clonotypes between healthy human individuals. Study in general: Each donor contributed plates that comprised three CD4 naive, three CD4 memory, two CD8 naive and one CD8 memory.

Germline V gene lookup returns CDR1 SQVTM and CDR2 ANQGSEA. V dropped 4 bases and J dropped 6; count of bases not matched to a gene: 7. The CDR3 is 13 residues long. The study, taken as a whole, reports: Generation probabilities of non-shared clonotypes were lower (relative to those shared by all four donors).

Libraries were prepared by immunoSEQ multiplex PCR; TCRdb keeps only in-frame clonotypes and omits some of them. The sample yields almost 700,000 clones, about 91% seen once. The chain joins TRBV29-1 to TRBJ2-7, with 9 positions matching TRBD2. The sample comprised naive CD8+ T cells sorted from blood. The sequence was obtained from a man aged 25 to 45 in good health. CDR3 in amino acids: CSVVSGSDGEQYF. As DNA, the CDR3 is TGCAGCGTTGTTAGCGGGAGCGATGGCGAGCAGTACTTC.